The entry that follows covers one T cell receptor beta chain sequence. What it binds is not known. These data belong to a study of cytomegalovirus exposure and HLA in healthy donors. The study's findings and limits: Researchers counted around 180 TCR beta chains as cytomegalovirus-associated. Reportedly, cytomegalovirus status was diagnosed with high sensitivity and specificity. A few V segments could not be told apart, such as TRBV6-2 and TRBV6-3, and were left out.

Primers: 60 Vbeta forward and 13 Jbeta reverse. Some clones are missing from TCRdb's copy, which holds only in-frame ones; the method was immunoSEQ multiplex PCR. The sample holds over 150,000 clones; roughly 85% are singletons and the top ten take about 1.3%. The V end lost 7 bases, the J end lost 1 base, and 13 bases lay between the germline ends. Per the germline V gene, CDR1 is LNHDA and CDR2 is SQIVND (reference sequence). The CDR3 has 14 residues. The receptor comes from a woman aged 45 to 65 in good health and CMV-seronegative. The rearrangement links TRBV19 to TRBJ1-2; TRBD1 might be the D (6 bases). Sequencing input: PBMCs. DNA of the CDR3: TGTGCCAGTATGGGAACAGGGAGTAACTATGGCTACACCTTC. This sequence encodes CASMGTGSNYGYTF.